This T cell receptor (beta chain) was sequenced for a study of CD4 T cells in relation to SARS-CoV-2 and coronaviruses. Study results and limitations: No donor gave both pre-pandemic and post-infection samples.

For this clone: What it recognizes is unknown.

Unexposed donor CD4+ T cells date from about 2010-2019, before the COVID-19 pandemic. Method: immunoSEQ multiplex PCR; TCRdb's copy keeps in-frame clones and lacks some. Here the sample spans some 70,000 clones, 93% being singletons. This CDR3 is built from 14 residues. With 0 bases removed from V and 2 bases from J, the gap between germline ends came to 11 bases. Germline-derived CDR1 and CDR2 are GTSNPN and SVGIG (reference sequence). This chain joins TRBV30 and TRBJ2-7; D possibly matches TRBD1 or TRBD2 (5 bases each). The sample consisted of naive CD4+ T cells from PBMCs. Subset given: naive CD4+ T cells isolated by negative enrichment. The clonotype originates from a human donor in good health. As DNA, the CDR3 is TGTGCCTGGAGTGTAGGTGGGGGAACCTACGAGCAGTACTTC. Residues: CAWSVGGGTYEQYF.